The clone carrying this T cell receptor (beta chain) was detected ten times or more. Its antigen is currently unknown. This entry comes from a study of T cells in Graves' hyperthyroidism and ophthalmopathy. It was RNA transcripts that yielded the amplified TCR beta CDR3 regions. The HTBI primer set served for first-round RT-PCR of the TCR CDR3. TCRdb reprocessed the multiplex PCR reads with MiXCR, giving one entry per CDR3 protein. This table has 550,000 to 700,000 distinct CDR3 sequences, more than 45% appearing once. A patient was excluded if there was uncontrolled infection, other autoimmune disease, pregnancy or lactation. Diagnostic assessment was based on clinical symptoms, serum thyroxine and TRAb, thyroid ultrasound and orbital computed tomography. Germline assignment: CDR1 SEHNR and CDR2 FQNEAQ (reference sequence). This CDR3 contains 14 residues. The V gene end was trimmed by 6 bases and the J gene end by 0 bases; junction bases not matched to a gene: 5.

Study-level points and caveats: Before onset, ophthalmopathy was predicted by the model a median around 6 months earlier. Stable hyperthyroidism and ophthalmopathy were separated using 13 V-J signatures.

The TCR originated in an adult woman with Graves' disease, either hyperthyroidism or ophthalmopathy (not recorded which). The rearrangement uses TRBV7-9 and TRBJ2-7; TRBD1 matches at 7 bases. Sequenced sample: peripheral blood or thyroid tissue (not recorded which). CDR3 amino acids: CASRTGQHSYEQYF. As DNA, the CDR3 is TGTGCCAGCAGGACGGGACAGCACTCCTACGAGCAGTACTTC.